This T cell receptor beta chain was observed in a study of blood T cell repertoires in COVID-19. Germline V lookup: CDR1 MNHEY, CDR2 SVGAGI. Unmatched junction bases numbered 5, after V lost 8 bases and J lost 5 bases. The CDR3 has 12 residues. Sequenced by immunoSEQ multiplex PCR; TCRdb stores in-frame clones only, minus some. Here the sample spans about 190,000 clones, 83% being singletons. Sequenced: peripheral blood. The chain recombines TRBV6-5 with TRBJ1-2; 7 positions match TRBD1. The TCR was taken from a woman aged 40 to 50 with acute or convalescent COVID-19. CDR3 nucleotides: TGTGCCAGCCGAACAGGGGCATATGGCTACACCTTC. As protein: CASRTGAYGYTF.